This TCR beta chain was obtained from a study of blood T cell repertoires in COVID-19. This CDR3 is 15 amino acids long. Trimming removed 0 bases at V and 2 bases at J, with 9 bases between. Looked up from germline, CDR1 is LNHNV and CDR2 is YYDKDF (reference sequence). Here immunoSEQ multiplex PCR was the method, and the copy in TCRdb shows in-frame clones only, minus some. Seen here are some 220,000 clones, 70% to 90% observed once, and the top ten hold 10% to 15%. The genes are TRBV15 and TRBJ2-3; possible D gene TRBD1, 5 bases. The sequence was obtained from a woman younger than 35 who had recovered from COVID-19. The sequenced sample was peripheral blood. CDR3 protein: CATSRDRGITDTQYF. The CDR3 DNA reads TGTGCCACCAGCAGAGATAGGGGAATCACAGATACGCAGTATTTT.